The clone carrying this T cell receptor (beta chain) was picked up many times. What it binds is unknown. The CDR3 sequence is 16 residues long. J gave up 1 base and V 4 bases, and 6 bases lay outside the gene matches. CDR1 is SGHVS, CDR2 FQNEAQ, per germline. This sample was included in a study of early T cells in non-severe SARS-CoV-2 infection. About the study: Chains from this unsorted whole-blood bulk RNA could not be paired.

Study-level points and caveats: In VDJdb matching, anti-spike CD8 responses were favored while private and CD4 specificities went missing.

Each cDNA molecule carried a unique molecular identifier. TCRdb itself ran the 5' RACE reads through MiXCR, one entry per CDR3 protein. The sample holds 25,000 to 30,000 distinct CDR3 sequences; 8.5% to 10% are singletons and the top ten take roughly 13%. The origin of this receptor is an adult who was a healthcare worker with PCR-confirmed SARS-CoV-2 infection or an uninfected control (not recorded which). The chain links TRBV7-8 to TRBJ2-3; 9 nucleotides match TRBD1. Sample: whole blood. The CDR3 spells CASSSPDRGGTDTQYF. The CDR3 coding sequence is TGTGCCAGCAGCTCCCCGGACAGGGGAGGCACAGATACGCAGTATTTT.